This T cell receptor beta chain came from a study of T cell repertoires in cytomegalovirus infection. CDR3 size: 12 residues. Trimming cost V 5 bases and J 3 bases, with 7 bases left between them. Germline CDR1 reads MNHEY; CDR2 reads SMNVEV (reference sequence). TCRdb independently ran MiXCR on the reads; one entry per CDR3 protein. This sample has 550,000 to 850,000 distinct CDR3 sequences, with around 30% found just once. Study-level findings and limits: There were HLA-C-restricted CMV-specific TCR beta clonotypes dominating the ex vivo response.

For this clonotype: Its antigen is as yet unknown.

The receptor was derived from a human donor in good health (CMV status not recorded). Some clones in this sample may be carry-over from other donors' samples. The chain uses TRBV27 and TRBJ1-2; D unclear. The input for sequencing was cultured PBMCs, taken from culture after CMV antigen stimulation. CDR3 region: CASSGKDYGYTF. The CDR3 nucleotides read TGTGCCAGCAGTGGGAAGGACTATGGCTACACCTTC.